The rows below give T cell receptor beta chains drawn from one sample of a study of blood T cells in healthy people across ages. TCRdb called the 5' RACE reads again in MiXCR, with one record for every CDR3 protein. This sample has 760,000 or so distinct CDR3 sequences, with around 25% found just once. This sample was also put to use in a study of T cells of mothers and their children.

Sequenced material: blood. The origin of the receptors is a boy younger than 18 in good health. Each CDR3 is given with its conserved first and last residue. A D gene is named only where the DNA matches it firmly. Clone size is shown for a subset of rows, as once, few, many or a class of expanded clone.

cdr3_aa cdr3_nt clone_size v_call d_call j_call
CASSVGSGEAGNTIYF TGTGCCAGCAGCGTAGGATCAGGGGAAGCTGGAAACACCATATATTTT few TRBV9 NA TRBJ1-3
CASSFQGADNEQFF TGCGCCAGCAGCTTTCAGGGGGCCGACAATGAGCAGTTCTTC NA TRBV5-1 TRBD1 TRBJ2-1
CASSLEVAGGPPTGELFF TGTGCCAGCAGCTTAGAGGTGGCGGGAGGGCCCCCGACCGGGGAGCTGTTTTTT few TRBV7-6 TRBD2 TRBJ2-2
CASVRDRYIGEQYF TGTGCCAGCGTCCGGGACAGGTATATTGGGGAGCAGTACTTC NA TRBV28 TRBD1 TRBJ2-5
CASSDLDRDHETQYF TGTGCCAGCAGCGATCTGGACAGGGACCACGAGACCCAGTACTTC few TRBV9 TRBD1 TRBJ2-5
CASSHTGQTYGYTF TGTGCCAGCAGTCATACGGGACAGACCTATGGCTACACCTTC few TRBV7-2 TRBD1 TRBJ1-2
CASSLTGGSSYEQYF TGTGCCAGCAGCTTGACGGGGGGGAGCTCCTACGAGCAGTACTTC many TRBV7-3 TRBD2 TRBJ2-7
CASSFDRLYEQYF TGTGCCAGCAGCTTTGACAGGCTCTACGAGCAGTACTTC NA TRBV7-2 NA TRBJ2-7
CASSVGQGHYEQYF TGTGCCAGCAGCGTAGGCCAGGGCCATTACGAGCAGTACTTC NA TRBV9 NA TRBJ2-7
CASSLDPSGYGSYEQYF TGTGCCAGCAGCTTAGATCCTAGCGGGTATGGAAGCTACGAGCAGTACTTC few TRBV11-2 TRBD2 TRBJ2-7
CASSQVAAQETQYF TGTGCCAGCAGCCAAGTAGCGGCTCAAGAGACCCAGTACTTC NA TRBV7-2 NA TRBJ2-5
CATSRDLGVGETQHF TGTGCCACCAGCAGAGATTTAGGTGTAGGGGAGACCCAGCACTTC few TRBV15 NA TRBJ2-5
CASSPGTEPSYEQYF TGTGCCAGCAGCCCCGGGACAGAGCCCTCCTACGAGCAGTACTTC NA TRBV14 TRBD1 TRBJ2-7
CASSGSGTRAYEQYF TGTGCCAGCAGTGGATCCGGGACAAGGGCCTACGAGCAGTACTTC NA TRBV25-1 NA TRBJ2-7
CATSDLTMETQYF TGTGCCACCAGTGATTTGACGATGGAGACCCAGTACTTC NA TRBV24-1 NA TRBJ2-5
CASSFSPETQYF TGTGCCAGCAGCTTTAGTCCGGAGACCCAGTACTTC few TRBV5-6 NA TRBJ2-5
CASSSPGQGDYEQYF TGTGCCAGCAGTTCTCCGGGACAGGGTGACTACGAGCAGTACTTC few TRBV28 TRBD1 TRBJ2-7
CAIGTGGQGSNEQYF TGTGCCATCGGGACGGGGGGACAGGGGAGCAACGAGCAGTACTTC NA TRBV10-3 TRBD1 TRBJ2-7
CASGFGNSYEQYF TGTGCTAGTGGTTTTGGGAACTCCTACGAGCAGTACTTC NA TRBV12-5 NA TRBJ2-7
CASSAVYSEEDTDTQYF TGTGCCAGCAGCGCCGTTTACTCCGAGGAAGACACAGATACGCAGTATTTT NA TRBV7-9 NA TRBJ2-3
CASSQDRVLGSDTQYF TGTGCCAGCAGCCAAGATCGGGTACTCGGTTCAGATACGCAGTATTTT NA TRBV3-1 NA TRBJ2-3
CASSFDAGGGIQYF TGCGCCAGCAGCTTCGACGCTGGAGGGGGGATTCAGTACTTC NA TRBV5-1 NA TRBJ2-4
CASSPESGGGEQFF TGTGCCAGCAGCCCCGAAAGCGGGGGAGGGGAGCAGTTCTTC few TRBV14 TRBD2 TRBJ2-1
CASSPRGAHTEAFF TGTGCCAGCAGTCCCCGGGGGGCCCACACTGAAGCTTTCTTT few TRBV27 NA TRBJ1-1
CASSVDPGEGYEQYF TGTGCCAGCAGCGTAGATCCGGGAGAGGGCTACGAGCAGTACTTC few TRBV9 NA TRBJ2-7
CASSLVLAGGRDTQYF TGTGCCAGCAGCTTAGTATTAGCGGGGGGCCGAGATACGCAGTATTTT NA TRBV7-2 TRBD2 TRBJ2-3